The 3 T cell receptor beta chains in this list originate from one sample, sequenced in a study of blood T cell repertoires in COVID-19. Sequencing used immunoSEQ multiplex PCR; TCRdb keeps in-frame clones, though not all of them. The sample shows some 200,000 clones, 85% to 90% of them seen only once. Sequenced: PBMCs or T cells enriched from blood (not recorded which). These receptors were collected from a woman in her late teens or twenties in a cohort exposed to, infected with or recovered from COVID-19 (not recorded which).

The V call is TRBV4-2, the J call TRBJ2-1; TRBD2 might be the D (6 bases). The length of the CDR3 is 13 residues. V gave up 6 bases and J gave up 1 base, with 7 bases separating them. Germline-derived CDR1 and CDR2 are LGHNA and YNFKEQ. CDR3 residues: CASSGTSYNEQFF. The CDR3, as DNA: TGTGCCAGCAGTGGGACTTCCTACAATGAGCAGTTCTTC.

The count of this clone is one. The rearrangement joins TRBV28 to TRBJ1-2, with 12 positions matching TRBD1. This CDR3 comprises 18 residues. V shed 5 bases, J shed 3 bases, and the junction held 13 bases outside the gene matches. Germline V lookup: CDR1 MDHEN, CDR2 SYDVKM. The CDR3 reads CASSPPRDRGRFHYGYTF. The CDR3 nucleotides read TGTGCCAGCAGTCCCCCCCGGGACAGGGGGCGCTTCCACTATGGCTACACCTTC.

This clone turned up a few times. V gene TRBV5-1 combines with J gene TRBJ2-7, with 9 positions matching TRBD1. CDR3 length: 13 amino acids. Germline V gene data show CDR1 as SGHRS and CDR2 as YFSETQ. The V segment lost 5 bases and the J segment 6 bases; nucleotides outside the gene matches: 6. CDR3 region: CASRMGQGPEQYF. CDR3 in DNA: TGCGCCAGCAGGATGGGACAGGGACCCGAGCAGTACTTC.